The present TCR beta chain was sequenced within a study of vaccination and CD4 T cells after COVID-19. In the study overall: Investigators drew the post-COVID samples a median around 98 days after diagnosis, with a range of 35 to 161.

Notes on the study in general: Spike mono-reactive clones accounted for 304 of the 307 vaccine-specific clones found in convalescent patients.

Comment on this clonotype: No antigen is known for it.

TCRdb re-called the PCR reads through MiXCR, storing one row per CDR3 protein. The data hold around 16,000 distinct CDR3 sequences, with about 70% observed a single time. The V gene lost 5 bases and the J gene lost 2 bases, with 17 bases spanning the gap. The CDR3 has 16 amino acids. Sequencing used CD4+ T cells from blood, obtained after SARS-CoV-2 vaccination. The chain has TRBV12-3 or TRBV12-4 and TRBJ2-3; D is unclear. The source is a human donor who had recovered from COVID-19. The CDR3 is CASSPRSRRPTDTQYF. DNA for the CDR3: TGTGCCAGCAGTCCCCGATCACGGCGCCCCACAGATACGCAGTATTTT.